This T cell receptor beta chain was identified during a study of OX40 agonist ivuxolimab in advanced cancers. Study at large: Dose-escalation patients suffered from hepatocellular carcinoma, melanoma, renal cell or head and neck cancer.

Trimming pared 3 bases from V and 4 bases from J, leaving 10 bases between. CDR1 is SGHDT and CDR2 is YYEEEE in the germline V gene. The CDR3 covers 14 residues. Method: immunoSEQ multiplex PCR; TCRdb's copy keeps in-frame clones and lacks some. The data show roughly 75,000 clones, roughly 93% seen once. The input for sequencing was CD4+ or CD8+ T cells sorted from blood, taken in a trial of the OX40 agonist ivuxolimab. This clonotype was obtained from an adult with an advanced solid tumor such as melanoma, head and neck, liver or kidney cancer. The gene calls are TRBV5-6 and TRBJ2-2; D unresolved. The CDR3 spells CASSYGSVTGELFF. In DNA form, the CDR3 reads TGTGCCAGCAGCTACGGGTCCGTCACCGGGGAGCTGTTTTTT. Full variable domain (outside the CDR3, taken from reference TRBV5-6 and TRBJ2-2): DAGVTQSPTHLIKTRGQQVTLRCSPKSGHDTVSWYQQALGQGPQFIFQYYEEEERQRGNFPDRFSGHQFPNYSSELNVNALLLGDSALYLCASSYGSVTGELFFGEGSRLTVL.